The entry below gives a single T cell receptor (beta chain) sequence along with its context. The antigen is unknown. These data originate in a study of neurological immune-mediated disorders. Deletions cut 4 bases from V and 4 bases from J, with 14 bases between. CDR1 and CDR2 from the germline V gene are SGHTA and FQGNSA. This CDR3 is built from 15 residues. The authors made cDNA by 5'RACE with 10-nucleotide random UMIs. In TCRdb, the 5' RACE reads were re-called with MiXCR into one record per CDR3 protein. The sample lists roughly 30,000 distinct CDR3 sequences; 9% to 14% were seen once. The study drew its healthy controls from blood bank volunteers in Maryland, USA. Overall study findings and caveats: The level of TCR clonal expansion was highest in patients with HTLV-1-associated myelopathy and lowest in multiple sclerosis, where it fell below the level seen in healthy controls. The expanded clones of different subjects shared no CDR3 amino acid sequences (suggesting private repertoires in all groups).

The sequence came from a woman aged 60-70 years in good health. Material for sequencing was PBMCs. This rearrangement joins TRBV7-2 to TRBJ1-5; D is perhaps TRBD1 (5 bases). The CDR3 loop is CASSSLAGGNQPQHF. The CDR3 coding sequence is TGTGCCAGCAGCTCCTTAGCGGGGGGGAATCAGCCCCAGCATTTT.